The present entry profiles one T cell receptor beta chain with its context. Generated by immunoSEQ multiplex PCR, the TCRdb table keeps only in-frame clones and is missing some. The sample yields under 60,000 clones, approximately 93% seen once. This entry belongs to a study of control samples from healthy donors and cancer patients. The receptor was derived from a woman aged 45-60 years with head and neck cancer. The specimen sequenced was PBMCs.

The CDR3 DNA is TGTGCCACCTCACGACAGGGGTCGGAGACCCAGTACTTC. Translating it yields CATSRQGSETQYF. The rearrangement links TRBV27 to TRBJ2-5; 8 nucleotides line up with TRBD1. Germline V CDR1 and CDR2: MNHEY, SMNVEV (reference sequence). V was clipped by 10 bases and J by 5 bases; unmatched bases: 9. This CDR3 comprises 13 residues.